This TCR beta chain was recorded in a study of Graves' ophthalmopathy and Graves' hyperthyroidism. The overall study: Peripheral blood was gathered at the point of initial diagnosis, before any treatment started.

Every ophthalmopathy donor presented moderate-to-severe activity, CAS ≥3, NOSPECS ≥4 and duration under 3 months. Transcripts of RNA were the source for amplifying TCR beta CDR3 regions. The first-round RT-PCR employed HTBI primers together with the Qiagen OneStep RT-PCR kit. A multiplex PCR was then performed as the second round. TCRdb recomputed calls from the multiplex PCR reads with MiXCR, one row per CDR3 protein. The sample lists roughly 500,000 distinct CDR3 sequences, around 15% occurring once. This CDR3 is 14 amino acids long. Germline V gene sequence: CDR1 MNHEY, CDR2 SMNVEV (reference sequence). Trimming pared 6 bases from V and 2 bases from J, leaving 14 bases between.

J is TRBJ2-7 and V is TRBV27; the D gene could be TRBD1 or TRBD2 (5 bases each). This receptor was taken from a woman aged 30 to 39 with Graves' ophthalmopathy. The sequencing sample was made of blood. CDR3 nucleotide sequence: TGTGCCAGCAGACCGTTAGGGGACGCCTACGAGCAGTACTTC. It specifies CASRPLGDAYEQYF.